This record covers a single TCR beta chain. This clonotype came up a few times. Its antigen remains unidentified. No clone much larger than this one lies a single base away; base qualities are absent. Library creation used 5' RACE. The instrument was an Illumina HiSeq 2500. The second PCR ran for about 6 to 11 cycles and used a J-beta primer mix along with a sample-barcoded 5' primer. A template-switch 5' adaptor carrying 12 random nucleotides introduced a unique molecular identifier onto each TCR beta cDNA molecule. At least 2.5 million CDR3-containing paired-end reads were obtained from each sample. First-strand cDNA was synthesized from all RNA with the Mint cDNA synthesis kit, primed by a TRBC-specific oligonucleotide. Following uracil-DNA glycosylase treatment, a first 18-cycle PCR with universal primers M1SS and BC2_uni_R was performed on all cDNA. Per the authors' processing: For normalization, 1 million high-quality reads were randomly selected from each sample, with every read carrying a distinct molecular identifier. Instead of being binned into consensus sequences, reads that shared molecular identifiers were thrown out. CDR3 identification, clonotype clustering and error correction used MiTCR with a Q25 quality threshold and the strictest error-elimination algorithm. Lower-bound total TCR beta diversity was estimated with a nonparametric unseen species model using Euler transformation. The public reads were run again by TCRdb, first through fastp at Q25 and then through MiXCR, and only productive beta chains were kept. Each entry is one CDR3 protein sequence, shown with its most common DNA and genes. The V and J calls come from TCRdb's annotation, not from the publication. Present in this sample are 700,000 to 850,000 distinct CDR3 sequences, approximately 55% of which were seen just once. The ten biggest clones cover around 40% of the sample.

This sample is part of a study of blood T cells in healthy people across ages (dated by TCRdb to the mid-2010s). Background on the whole study: In model experiments, template switching captured roughly one uniquely barcoded TCR beta cDNA molecule for every two T cells. Using deep sequencing normalized with unique cDNA molecular identifiers, the study measured how TCR beta repertoire diversity changes with age. The donors were split into four age groups: young (average about 15 years), middle-aged (about 40), aged (over 55) and long-lived (approximately 80). To avoid experimental bias, donors of different ages were spread randomly across the sequencing lanes. The study analyzed two additional independent replicas of 1 million unique cDNA reads from the same blood draw for two donors, one aged 18 to 30 and one aged 80 or older.

What the authors observed across the whole study: The percentage of naive T cells measured by flow cytometry correlated strongly with observed TCR beta diversity. Observed TCR beta diversity per million T cells fell roughly linearly with age, and a significant reduction was already apparent by age around 39. Because profiling used bulk unsorted PBMCs, naive and antigen-experienced compartments could not be compared conclusively. Total diversity estimates from one million sequenced T cells were considered lower bounds and underestimates. The CMV infection status of donors was not known, potentially confounding age-related changes in expanded clonotypes. Compared with the aged group, more naive CD4+ T cells, fewer expanded clones and increased TCR diversity were shown by the long-lived group, suggesting age selection.

The approximately 41 donors, aged roughly 6 to 95 years, were systemically healthy Caucasian individuals from Russia. Each donor gave around 9.9 milliliters of peripheral blood, collected into EDTA-treated Vacutainer tubes. Ficoll-Paque density-gradient centrifugation was used to isolate PBMCs, with at least 7 million per sample. Trizol reagent was used to extract total RNA from PBMCs, with at least 5 micrograms per sample. Naive CD45RAhigh/CD27high T cell percentages were measured by flow cytometry on a PBMC aliquot from every donor. The cysteine opens and the phenylalanine closes a CDR3 of 15 amino acids. The retained sequence is limited to the CDR3, 45 bases, with the frame set at the first base. The germline ends are 17 bases apart after V is trimmed by 4 bases and J by 4 bases. Based on the germline V gene, the CDR1 and CDR2 sequences are SGHRS and YFSETQ.

Rearrangement joined TRBV5-1 to TRBJ2-5, and TRBD1 may be the D gene, going by 8 matching bases. This TCR was recovered from a man aged 80 or over in good health. The sequenced sample consisted of blood. DNA sequence: TGCGCCAGCAGCCGTGACAGGGGAGGGGGAGAGACCCAGTACTTC. Its translation is CASSRDRGGGETQYF.